This T cell receptor beta chain is drawn from a study of blood T cell repertoires in COVID-19. Study-wide context: Researchers got acute and convalescent COVID-19 samples from the United States, Italy and Spain. In each case, the material was cDNA or gDNA derived from T cells, B-cell-depleted T cells, or PBMCs.

In the authors' workflow: Researchers report that nucleated cell counts were estimated from reference gene primer amplification. Assay: immunoSEQ multiplex PCR; the TCRdb copy retains only in-frame clones and omits some. V and J calls and clone size are given by that table; D and trimming were obtained from the DNA. The table has about 110,000 clones, around 80% seen once. The CDR3 is made up of 14 amino acids. Germline CDR1 reads SNHLY; CDR2 reads FYNNEI. The V gene lost 6 bases and the J gene lost 8 bases, with 19 bases spanning the gap. The V gene is TRBV2, the J gene TRBJ1-2; the D is unclear. What was sequenced was peripheral blood. The TCR originated in an older woman with acute or convalescent COVID-19. The CDR3 reads CASRGTRDTRGYTF. The CDR3 coding sequence is TGTGCCAGCAGGGGAACTAGGGATACTAGGGGCTACACCTTC.